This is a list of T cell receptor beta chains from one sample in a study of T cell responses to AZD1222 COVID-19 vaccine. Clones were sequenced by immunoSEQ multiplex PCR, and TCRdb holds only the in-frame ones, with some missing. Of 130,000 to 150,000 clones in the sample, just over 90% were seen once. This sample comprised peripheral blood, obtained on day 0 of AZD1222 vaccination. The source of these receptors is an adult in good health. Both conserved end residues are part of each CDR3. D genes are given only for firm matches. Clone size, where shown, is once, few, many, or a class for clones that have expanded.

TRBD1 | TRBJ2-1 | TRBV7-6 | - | CASSLFILTGTGLKNEQFF | TGTGCCAGCAGCTTGTTTATCCTAACCGGGACAGGCCTGAAGAATGAGCAGTTCTTC
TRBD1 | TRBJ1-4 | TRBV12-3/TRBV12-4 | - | CASTTGQGGKLFF | TGTGCCAGCACCACCGGACAGGGCGGAAAACTGTTTTTT
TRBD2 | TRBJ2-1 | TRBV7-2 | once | CASSSGLAGGNKFF | TGTGCCAGCAGCTCGGGACTAGCGGGAGGTAATAAGTTCTTC
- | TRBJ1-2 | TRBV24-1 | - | CATYGGGGFGYTF | TGTGCCACCTACGGCGGGGGGGGTTTTGGCTACACCTTC
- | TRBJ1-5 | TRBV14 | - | CASSQGIKPQHF | TGTGCCAGCAGCCAAGGGATCAAGCCCCAGCATTTT
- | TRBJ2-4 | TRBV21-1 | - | CASSKSAQGEAKNIQYF | TGTGCCAGCAGCAAATCCGCTCAGGGGGAAGCCAAAAACATTCAGTACTTC
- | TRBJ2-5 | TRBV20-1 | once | CSAHSQETQYF | TGCAGTGCCCACAGTCAAGAGACCCAGTACTTC
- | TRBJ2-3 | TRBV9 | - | CASSVGDRRSTDTQYF | TGTGCCAGCAGCGTAGGAGACAGGAGAAGCACAGATACGCAGTATTTT
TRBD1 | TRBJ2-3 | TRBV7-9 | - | CASTSLGTGTDTQYF | TGTGCCAGCACCTCTTTGGGGACAGGCACAGATACGCAGTATTTT
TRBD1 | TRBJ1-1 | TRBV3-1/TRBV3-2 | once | CASSQDQTGRYGEAFF | TGTGCCAGCAGCCAAGACCAGACAGGGCGGTATGGTGAAGCTTTCTTT
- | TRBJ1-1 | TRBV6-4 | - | CASSESGFGEAFF | TGTGCCAGCAGTGAATCGGGGTTTGGTGAAGCTTTCTTT
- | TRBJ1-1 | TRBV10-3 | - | CAISESDDSVTFF | TGTGCCATCAGTGAGTCGGATGACTCCGTCACCTTCTTT
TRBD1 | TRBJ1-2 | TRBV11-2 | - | CASSPAGTGGAGTF | TGTGCCAGCAGCCCCGCCGGGACAGGGGGCGCGGGCACCTTC
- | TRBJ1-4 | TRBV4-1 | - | CASSQEATNEKLFF | TGCGCCAGCAGCCAAGAGGCAACTAATGAAAAACTGTTTTTT
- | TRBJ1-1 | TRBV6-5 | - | CASSYGPGVVEAFF | TGTGCCAGCAGTTACGGTCCTGGGGTCGTTGAAGCTTTCTTT
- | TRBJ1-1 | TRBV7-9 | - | CASSRGGDTEAFF | TGTGCCAGCAGCCGCGGGGGTGACACTGAAGCTTTCTTT
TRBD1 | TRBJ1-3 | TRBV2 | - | CASSLLGQGLFGNTIYF | TGTGCCAGCAGTCTTCTGGGACAGGGTCTGTTCGGAAACACCATATATTTT
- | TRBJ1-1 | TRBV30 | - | CAWSRGRLRTEAFF | TGTGCCTGGAGTCGAGGGAGGCTTCGGACTGAAGCTTTCTTT
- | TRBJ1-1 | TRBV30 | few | CAWSVTRATEAFF | TGTGCCTGGAGTGTAACAAGGGCCACTGAAGCTTTCTTT
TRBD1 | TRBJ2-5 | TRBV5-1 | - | CASSFQGQQETQYF | TGCGCCAGCAGCTTCCAGGGACAGCAAGAGACCCAGTACTTC
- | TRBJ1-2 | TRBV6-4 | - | CASPPRVDGYTF | TGTGCCAGCCCCCCCAGGGTGGATGGCTACACCTTC
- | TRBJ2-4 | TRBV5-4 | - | CASSLVGGENIQYF | TGTGCCAGCAGCTTGGTTGGCGGGGAAAACATTCAGTACTTC
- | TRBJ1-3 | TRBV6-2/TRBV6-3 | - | CASSRHRDSGNTIYF | TGTGCCAGCAGTCGACACCGGGACTCCGGAAACACCATATATTTT
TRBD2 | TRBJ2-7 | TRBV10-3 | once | CAISERGLAGGEQYF | TGTGCCATCAGTGAGAGGGGCCTAGCGGGTGGCGAGCAGTACTTC
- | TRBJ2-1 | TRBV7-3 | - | CASSFSRAYDEQFF | TGTGCCAGCAGCTTCTCTAGGGCGTACGATGAGCAGTTCTTC
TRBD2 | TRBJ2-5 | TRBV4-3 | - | CASSQDLAVGTQYF | TGCGCCAGCAGCCAAGATCTAGCGGTGGGGACCCAGTACTTC
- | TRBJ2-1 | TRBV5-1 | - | CASSLEPQGQDNEQFF | TGCGCCAGCAGCTTGGAACCACAGGGTCAAGACAATGAGCAGTTCTTC
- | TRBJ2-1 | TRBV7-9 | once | CASSPKRASNQYNEQFF | TGTGCCAGCAGCCCCAAGCGTGCTTCTAATCAATACAATGAGCAGTTCTTC
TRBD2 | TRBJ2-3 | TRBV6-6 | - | CASSYGASGSTDTQYF | TGTGCCAGCAGTTACGGGGCTAGCGGTAGCACAGATACGCAGTATTTT
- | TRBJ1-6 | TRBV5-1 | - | CASSLVGGNSPLHF | TGCGCCAGCAGCTTGGTGGGGGGTAATTCACCCCTCCACTTT
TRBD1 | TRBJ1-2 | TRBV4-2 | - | CASSQPGGAYGYTF | TGTGCCAGCAGCCAACCAGGGGGCGCGTATGGCTACACCTTC
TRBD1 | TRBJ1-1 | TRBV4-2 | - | CASSQVGDRGLGTEAFF | TGTGCCAGCAGCCAAGTCGGGGACAGGGGGCTTGGTACTGAAGCTTTCTTT
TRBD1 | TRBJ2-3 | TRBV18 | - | CASSRNPGQNTDTQYF | TGTGCCAGCTCACGAAATCCGGGACAGAACACAGATACGCAGTATTTT
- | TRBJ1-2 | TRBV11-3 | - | CASSLAGPYGYTF | TGTGCCAGCAGCTTAGCGGGGCCCTATGGCTACACCTTC
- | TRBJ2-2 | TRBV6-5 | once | CASRGDTGELFF | TGTGCCAGCAGAGGGGACACCGGGGAGCTGTTTTTT
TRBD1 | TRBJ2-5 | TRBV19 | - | CASSRPLPTGEETQYF | TGTGCCAGTAGTAGACCGCTTCCGACAGGGGAAGAGACCCAGTACTTC
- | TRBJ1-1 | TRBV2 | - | CASSAYEDTPPGEAFF | TGTGCCAGCAGTGCCTACGAGGACACTCCCCCGGGTGAAGCTTTCTTT
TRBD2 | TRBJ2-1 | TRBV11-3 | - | CASSLEQSSGHYNEQFF | TGTGCCAGCAGCTTAGAACAGTCTAGCGGTCACTACAATGAGCAGTTCTTC
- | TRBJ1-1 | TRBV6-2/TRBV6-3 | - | CASSWVGATEAFF | TGTGCCAGCAGCTGGGTCGGAGCCACTGAAGCTTTCTTT